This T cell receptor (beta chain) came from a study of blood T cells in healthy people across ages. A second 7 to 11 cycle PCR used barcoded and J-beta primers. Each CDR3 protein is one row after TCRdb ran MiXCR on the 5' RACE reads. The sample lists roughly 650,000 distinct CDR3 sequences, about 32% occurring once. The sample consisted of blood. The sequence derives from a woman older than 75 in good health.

The CDR3 is CASSQDSRLQDTQYF. CDR3 sequence (DNA): TGTGCCAGCAGCCAAGATTCCAGGCTCCAAGATACGCAGTATTTT. This rearrangement joins TRBV3-1 to TRBJ2-3, with no clear D. CDR3 length equals 15 residues. Germline CDR1 is LGHDT and CDR2 is YNNKEL (reference sequence). V was shortened by 0 bases and J by 5 bases, with 12 bases between the two germline ends.